These 12 T cell receptor beta chains were all obtained from the same sample, sequenced in a study of cytomegalovirus exposure and HLA in healthy donors. The PCR contained 60 Vbeta and 13 Jbeta primers. Clones were sequenced by immunoSEQ multiplex PCR, and TCRdb holds only the in-frame ones, with some missing. This sample carries about 98,000 clones, roughly 81% of them seen once, and the ten largest clones take 1.4%. Sequencing was performed on PBMCs. The receptors shown here come from a man between 40 and 49 years old in good health and CMV-seronegative.

The chain is built from TRBV9 and TRBJ2-6, with 8 bases matching TRBD1. CDR3 size: 17 residues. V dropped 0 bases and J dropped 0; count of bases not matched to a gene: 2. Germline lookup yields CDR1 SGDLS and CDR2 YYNGEE. The CDR3 protein is CASSVEQGDSGANVLTF. In nucleotides, the CDR3 is TGTGCCAGCAGCGTAGAACAGGGGGACTCTGGGGCCAACGTCCTGACTTTC.

The gene calls are TRBV27 and TRBJ2-7; TRBD1 aligns across 8 bases. V was pared by 6 bases and J by 1 base, with 5 bases of the junction left unmatched. The CDR3 loop spans 14 amino acids. Germline loops: CDR1 MNHEY, CDR2 SMNVEV (reference sequence). Written as DNA, the CDR3 is TGTGCCAGCAGGTCGACAGGGGCATCCTACGAGCAGTACTTC. Its protein is CASRSTGASYEQYF.

The chain has TRBV5-1 and TRBJ1-2; no clear D. Trimming shortened V by 0 bases and J by 1 base, and 4 bases separated the two germline ends. Per the germline V gene, CDR1 is SGHRS and CDR2 is YFSETQ. The CDR3 consists of 13 residues. The CDR3 bases are TGCGCCAGCAGCTTGGACGGTAACTATGGCTACACCTTC. It encodes CASSLDGNYGYTF.

V is TRBV19 and J is TRBJ2-5; possibly TRBD1 for D (5 bases). Germline V CDR1 and CDR2: LNHDA, SQIVND (reference sequence). V lost 5 bases and J lost 4, with 11 bases in between. The CDR3 runs to 13 residues. CDR3 bases: TGTGCCAGTAGTGTCCACAGGTCAGAGACCCAGTACTTC. Amino acids: CASSVHRSETQYF.

The chain uses TRBV7-7 and TRBJ2-7; D possibly corresponds to TRBD2 (5 bases). Germline values: CDR1 SSHAT, CDR2 FNYEAQ (reference sequence). Trimming shortened V by 10 bases and J by 6 bases, and 13 bases separated the two germline ends. The CDR3 has 11 amino acids. CDR3 loop: CAIPYRGEQYF. The CDR3 DNA sequence: TGTGCCATCCCTTACCGGGGCGAGCAGTACTTC.

The chain recombines TRBV7-6 with TRBJ1-1; D remains unclear. V lost 2 bases and J 2 bases, leaving 6 bases between the germline ends. CDR1 and CDR2 (germline): SGHVS, FNYEAQ. The CDR3 is made up of 13 amino acids. CDR3 DNA sequence: TGTGCCAGCAGCTTAAAGACAAACACTGAAGCTTTCTTT. It codes for CASSLKTNTEAFF.

V and J are TRBV7-9 and TRBJ2-5; no firm D call. V shed 1 base and J shed 3 bases, with 6 bases lying between them. The germline gives CDR1 SEHNR, CDR2 FQNEAQ (reference sequence). This CDR3 contains 13 residues. This CDR3 reads CASSLDSKETQYF. The CDR3 DNA follows: TGTGCCAGCAGCTTAGACTCCAAAGAGACCCAGTACTTC.

In DNA form, the CDR3 reads TGCGCCAGCAGCCAACGTCCAGGGGACGTCTACGAGCAGTACTTC. Translated, it gives CASSQRPGDVYEQYF. V and J are TRBV4-1 and TRBJ2-5, with a weak D call TRBD1 (6 bases). The J call may be wrong; the DNA end is better matched by TRBJ2-7. The CDR3 covers 15 residues. Per germline, CDR1 MGHRA and CDR2 YSYEKL.

This chain connects TRBV5-4 to TRBJ1-6; 10 positions agree with TRBD1. The J segment lost 8 bases and the V segment lost 5 bases, leaving 4 bases of the junction unmatched. CDR3 length: 14 amino acids. CDR1 and CDR2 (germline): SGHNT, YYREEE (reference sequence). The CDR3 DNA is TGTGCCAGCAGTGCCGGGACAGGGGATTCACCCCTCCACTTT. This codes for CASSAGTGDSPLHF.

V gene TRBV10-2 combines with J gene TRBJ2-2; maybe TRBD2 (6 bases). The CDR3 contains 16 residues. The ends were cut back, 3 bases at V and 6 bases at J, with 17 bases in the middle. The germline CDR1 and CDR2 sequences are WSHSY and SAAADI. CDR3: CASSDVGGPTAGELFF. The DNA of the CDR3 is TGCGCCAGCAGTGACGTGGGAGGACCCACCGCCGGGGAGCTGTTTTTT.

The DNA of the CDR3 is TGTGCCAGCTCCGGAGGGGTTGGGGGGAACACTGAAGCTTTCTTT. It translates to CASSGGVGGNTEAFF. This chain links TRBV18 with TRBJ1-1, with D possibly being TRBD1 (5 bases). Trimming removed 6 bases at V and 1 base at J, with 15 bases between. In germline, CDR1 is KGHSH, CDR2 LQKENI. CDR3 length equals 15 residues.

The CDR3 loop is CASRNASFTGELFF. In DNA form, the CDR3 reads TGTGCCAGCAGAAATGCTAGTTTTACCGGGGAGCTGTTTTTT. This sequence joins TRBV7-9 and TRBJ2-2, with no clear D. V lost 6 bases and J lost 5, with 13 bases in between. CDR1 is SEHNR and CDR2 is FQNEAQ in the germline V gene (reference sequence). This CDR3 has 14 residues.